These T cell receptor beta chains were read from a single sample in a study of regulatory T cells in long-lasting Graves disease. TCRdb re-called the multiplex PCR reads through MiXCR, storing one row per CDR3 protein. This sample has about 660,000 distinct CDR3 sequences, with about 30% found just once. This specimen was peripheral blood mononuclear cells (PBMCs), taken when the disease was refractory, from a patient treated with antithyroid drugs. These receptor sequences come from a female donor with Graves disease. Both conserved end residues are part of each CDR3. The order of the fields is CDR3 length, D gene, J gene, V gene, CDR3 protein. The D gene is left open where the match is weak.

cdr3_length: 16; d_call: NA; j_call: TRBJ1-1; v_call: TRBV6-5; cdr3_aa: CASSYSTLGSPEKAFF
cdr3_length: 13; d_call: TRBD2; j_call: TRBJ2-5; v_call: TRBV20-1; cdr3_aa: CSAPGLASETQYF
cdr3_length: 16; d_call: NA; j_call: TRBJ1-5; v_call: TRBV20-1; cdr3_aa: CSARDLSGGVGQPQHF
cdr3_length: 14; d_call: NA; j_call: TRBJ1-2; v_call: TRBV13; cdr3_aa: CASSFQGTNYGYTF
cdr3_length: 16; d_call: NA; j_call: TRBJ2-5; v_call: TRBV7-2; cdr3_aa: CASSLWFGQTQETQYF
cdr3_length: 16; d_call: TRBD2; j_call: TRBJ2-7; v_call: TRBV11-3; cdr3_aa: CASSSSPSGTDYEQYF
cdr3_length: 14; d_call: TRBD1; j_call: TRBJ1-6; v_call: TRBV12-3/TRBV12-4; cdr3_aa: CASSATGGISPLHF
cdr3_length: 15; d_call: NA; j_call: TRBJ2-3; v_call: TRBV6-2/TRBV6-3; cdr3_aa: CASSSRGIRTDTQYF
cdr3_length: 17; d_call: TRBD1; j_call: TRBJ1-2; v_call: TRBV3-1; cdr3_aa: CASRSRDRAKGMEGYTF
cdr3_length: 15; d_call: TRBD1; j_call: TRBJ1-6; v_call: TRBV5-5; cdr3_aa: CASSWTGVDNSPLHF
cdr3_length: 10; d_call: NA; j_call: TRBJ1-1; v_call: TRBV25-1; cdr3_aa: CASSGREAFF
cdr3_length: 17; d_call: TRBD1; j_call: TRBJ2-5; v_call: TRBV20-1; cdr3_aa: CSARWPNVGQGPETQYF
cdr3_length: 15; d_call: TRBD2; j_call: TRBJ2-2; v_call: TRBV6-1; cdr3_aa: CASTSPWSGAGELFF
cdr3_length: 16; d_call: TRBD2; j_call: TRBJ2-7; v_call: TRBV7-9; cdr3_aa: CASSQGLAVSSYEQYF
cdr3_length: 13; d_call: NA; j_call: TRBJ1-1; v_call: TRBV12-3/TRBV12-4; cdr3_aa: CASKGVLNTEAFF
cdr3_length: 15; d_call: TRBD2; j_call: TRBJ2-5; v_call: TRBV12-3/TRBV12-4; cdr3_aa: CASSPLGGSQETQYF
cdr3_length: 18; d_call: TRBD2; j_call: TRBJ2-1; v_call: TRBV4-1; cdr3_aa: CASSQEPSGVDSYNEQFF
cdr3_length: 15; d_call: NA; j_call: TRBJ2-5; v_call: TRBV5-1; cdr3_aa: CASSALGGYPETQYF
cdr3_length: 12; d_call: TRBD1; j_call: TRBJ1-2; v_call: TRBV25-1; cdr3_aa: CASRDRYYGYTF
cdr3_length: 12; d_call: NA; j_call: TRBJ1-5; v_call: TRBV20-1; cdr3_aa: CSASNGDQPQHF
cdr3_length: 14; d_call: NA; j_call: TRBJ1-1; v_call: TRBV10-3; cdr3_aa: CAISPRSMNTEAFF
cdr3_length: 15; d_call: TRBD1; j_call: TRBJ1-2; v_call: TRBV6-1; cdr3_aa: CASSPTGGPNYGYTF
cdr3_length: 10; d_call: NA; j_call: TRBJ2-7; v_call: TRBV7-9; cdr3_aa: CASSSEVQYF
cdr3_length: 13; d_call: NA; j_call: TRBJ1-1; v_call: TRBV5-6; cdr3_aa: CASSLEGPDGAFF